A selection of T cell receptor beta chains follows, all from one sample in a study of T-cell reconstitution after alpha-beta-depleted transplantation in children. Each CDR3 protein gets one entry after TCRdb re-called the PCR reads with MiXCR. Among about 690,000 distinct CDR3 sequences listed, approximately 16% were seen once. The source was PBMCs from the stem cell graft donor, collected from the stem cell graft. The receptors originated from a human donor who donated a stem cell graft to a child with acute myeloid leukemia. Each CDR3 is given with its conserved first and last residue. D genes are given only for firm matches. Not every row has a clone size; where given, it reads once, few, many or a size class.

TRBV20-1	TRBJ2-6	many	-	CSALTGPGANVLTF	TGCAGTGCTCTAACAGGGCCTGGGGCCAACGTCCTGACTTTC
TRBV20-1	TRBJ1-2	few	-	CSARDLRGARNYGYTF	TGCAGTGCTAGAGATCTAAGGGGGGCGCGTAACTATGGCTACACCTTC
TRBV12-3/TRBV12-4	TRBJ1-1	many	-	CASSSLNLGGTEAFF	TGTGCCAGCAGTAGCTTGAACTTGGGGGGCACTGAAGCTTTCTTT
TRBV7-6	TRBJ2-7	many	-	CASSLDGLGYEQYF	TGTGCCAGCAGCTTAGATGGCCTGGGCTACGAGCAGTACTTC
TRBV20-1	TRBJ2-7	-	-	CCARGGPRNAAYEQYF	TGCTGTGCTAGAGGGGGACCCCGAAACGCTGCCTACGAGCAGTACTTC
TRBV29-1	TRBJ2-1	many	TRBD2	CSPSGLAGGPNEQFF	TGCAGCCCCTCGGGACTAGCGGGGGGGCCCAATGAGCAGTTCTTC
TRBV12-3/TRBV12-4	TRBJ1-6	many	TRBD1	CASSVTGGNSPLHF	TGTGCCAGCAGCGTGACAGGGGGAAATTCACCCCTCCACTTT
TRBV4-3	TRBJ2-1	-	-	CASSPETGWSYNEQFF	TGCGCCAGCAGCCCCGAGACTGGTTGGTCCTACAATGAGCAGTTCTTC
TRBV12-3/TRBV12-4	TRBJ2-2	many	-	CASLQRENTGELFF	TGTGCCAGTTTGCAGAGGGAAAACACCGGGGAGCTGTTTTTT
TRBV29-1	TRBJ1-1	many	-	CSAQVGRNTEAFF	TGCAGCGCGCAAGTGGGTAGGAACACTGAAGCTTTCTTT
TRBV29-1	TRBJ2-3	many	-	CSVEVGGRGDTQYF	TGCAGCGTTGAAGTGGGGGGGCGGGGAGATACGCAGTATTTT
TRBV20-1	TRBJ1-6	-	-	CCATDGLIFSYNSPLHF	TGCTGTGCTACGGACGGACTCATTTTTTCCTATAATTCACCCCTCCACTTT
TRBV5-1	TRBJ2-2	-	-	CASSLNSPNTGELFF	TGCGCCAGCAGCTTGAACAGCCCCAACACCGGGGAGCTGTTTTTT
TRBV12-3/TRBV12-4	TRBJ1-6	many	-	CASLKSGDAYNSPLHF	TGTGCCAGCCTCAAGTCCGGGGACGCCTATAATTCACCCCTCCACTTT
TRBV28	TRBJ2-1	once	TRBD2	CASSLLLAGANEQFF	TGTGCCAGCAGTTTGCTACTAGCGGGGGCCAATGAGCAGTTCTTC
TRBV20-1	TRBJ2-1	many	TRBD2	CSARARTSGGALNEQFF	TGCAGTGCTAGAGCCCGAACTAGCGGGGGGGCATTGAATGAGCAGTTCTTC
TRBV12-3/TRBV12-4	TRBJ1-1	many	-	CASSSSGARRTEAFF	-
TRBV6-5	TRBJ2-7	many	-	CASSSGPSYEQYF	TGTGCCAGCAGTTCCGGGCCTTCCTACGAGCAGTACTTC
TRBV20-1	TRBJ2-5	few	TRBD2	CSARDLGTSGGYDQETQYF	TGCAGTGCTAGAGATCTCGGGACTAGCGGGGGGTATGACCAAGAGACCCAGTACTTC
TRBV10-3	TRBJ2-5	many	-	CAISESSQETQYF	TGTGCCATCAGTGAGTCGAGCCAAGAGACCCAGTACTTC
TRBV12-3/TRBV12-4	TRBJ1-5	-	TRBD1	CASSLWTGGRAQPQHF	TGTGCCAGCAGTTTATGGACAGGGGGAAGAGCTCAGCCCCAGCATTTT
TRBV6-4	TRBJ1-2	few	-	CASSPERNYGYTF	TGTGCCAGCAGTCCAGAGCGGAACTATGGCTACACCTTC
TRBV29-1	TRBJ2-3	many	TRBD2	CSVGTTDSLYTDTQYF	TGCAGCGTAGGGACTACCGACAGCCTGTACACAGATACGCAGTATTTT
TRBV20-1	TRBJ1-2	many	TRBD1	CSARGDRVGGYTF	TGCAGTGCTAGAGGTGACAGGGTAGGAGGCTACACCTTC
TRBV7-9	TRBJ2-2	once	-	CASSPTQVSYTGELFF	TGTGCCAGCAGCCCGACGCAGGTCTCGTACACCGGGGAGCTGTTTTTT
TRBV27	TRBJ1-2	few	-	CASSLSARDIDYTF	TGTGCCAGCAGTTTATCGGCCAGGGACATAGACTACACCTTC
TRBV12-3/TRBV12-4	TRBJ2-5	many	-	CASTSFDVAEGETQYF	TGTGCCAGCACTTCATTCGACGTGGCTGAAGGAGAGACCCAGTACTTC
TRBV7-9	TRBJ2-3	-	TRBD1	CASSSHDRGDDTQYF	TGTGCCAGCAGCTCCCACGACAGGGGAGATGATACGCAGTATTTT
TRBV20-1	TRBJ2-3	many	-	CSASSYLSTDTQYF	TGCAGTGCTAGTTCGTATCTTAGCACAGATACGCAGTATTTT
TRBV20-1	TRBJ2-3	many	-	CSARLGRGTDTQYF	TGCAGTGCTAGACTGGGTCGGGGCACAGATACGCAGTATTTT
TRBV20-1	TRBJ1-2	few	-	CSGNRAAQYGYTF	TGCAGTGGTAATAGGGCCGCCCAGTATGGCTACACCTTC
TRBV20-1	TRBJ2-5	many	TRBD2	CSAREDKKVLAGGRETQYF	TGCAGTGCTAGAGAGGATAAGAAGGTTCTAGCGGGGGGGCGTGAGACCCAGTACTTC
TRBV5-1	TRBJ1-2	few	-	CASSLAGGGTDGYTF	TGCGCCAGCAGCTTGGCCGGTGGGGGAACTGATGGCTACACCTTC
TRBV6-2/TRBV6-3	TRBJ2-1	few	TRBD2	CASSYSGTTNEQFF	TGTGCCAGCAGTTACTCCGGGACTACCAATGAGCAGTTCTTC
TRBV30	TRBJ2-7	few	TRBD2	CAWSGGLVYEQYF	TGTGCCTGGAGTGGGGGACTAGTCTACGAGCAGTACTTC
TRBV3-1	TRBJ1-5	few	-	CASSHVDGQPQHF	TGTGCCAGCAGCCATGTCGACGGTCAGCCCCAGCATTTT
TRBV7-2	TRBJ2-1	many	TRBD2	CASSLLAGGPWDEQFF	TGTGCCAGCAGCTTATTAGCGGGGGGGCCGTGGGATGAGCAGTTCTTC
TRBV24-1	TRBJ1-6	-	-	CATSDCHYIMSNSPLHF	TGTGCCACCAGTGATTGTCATTATATCATGTCTAATTCACCCCTCCACTTT
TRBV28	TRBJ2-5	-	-	CASSPKGGRGETQYF	TGTGCCAGCAGCCCAAAAGGGGGAAGAGGAGAGACCCAGTACTTC
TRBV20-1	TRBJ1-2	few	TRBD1	CSARRASGTANNYGYTF	TGCAGTGCTAGACGGGCTTCCGGGACAGCCAATAACTATGGCTACACCTTC
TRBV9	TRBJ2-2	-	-	CASRRKDANTGELFF	TGTGCCAGCCGCCGCAAAGACGCGAACACCGGGGAGCTGTTTTTT
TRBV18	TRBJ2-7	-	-	CASSRQGGSYEQYF	TGTGCCAGCTCACGTCAGGGTGGGTCCTACGAGCAGTACTTC
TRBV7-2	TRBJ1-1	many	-	CASSPSTGVNTEAFF	TGTGCCAGCAGCCCTTCGACAGGAGTGAACACTGAAGCTTTCTTT
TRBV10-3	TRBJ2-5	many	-	CAISESGVWQGVGETQYF	TGTGCCATCAGTGAGTCCGGGGTTTGGCAGGGAGTAGGAGAGACCCAGTACTTC
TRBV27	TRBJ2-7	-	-	CASGWGVREQYF	TGTGCCAGCGGGTGGGGGGTCAGAGAGCAGTACTTC
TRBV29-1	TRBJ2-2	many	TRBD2	CSATVGGTGELFF	TGCAGCGCCACAGTCGGGGGGACCGGGGAGCTGTTTTTT
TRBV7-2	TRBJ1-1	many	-	CASSLVLSTEAFF	TGTGCCAGCAGCTTAGTTCTTAGTACTGAAGCTTTCTTT
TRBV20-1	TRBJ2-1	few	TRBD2	CSARDMAGGYEQFF	TGCAGTGCTAGAGATATGGCCGGGGGGTATGAGCAGTTCTTC
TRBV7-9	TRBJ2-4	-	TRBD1	CASSSQGERDIQYF	TGTGCCAGCAGCTCCCAGGGGGAACGGGACATTCAGTACTTC
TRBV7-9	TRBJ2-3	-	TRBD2	CASSLAGLAVDTQYF	TGTGCCAGCAGCTTAGCGGGACTAGCGGTAGATACGCAGTATTTT
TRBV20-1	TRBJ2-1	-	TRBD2	CSALGRGGNEQFF	TGCAGTGCCCTTGGACGGGGGGGCAATGAGCAGTTCTTC